This T cell receptor beta chain was recorded in a study of blood T cell repertoires in COVID-19. The CDR3 runs to 14 residues. Germline V gene data show CDR1 as LGHDT and CDR2 as YNNKEL (reference sequence). V lost 7 bases and J 6 bases, leaving 18 bases between the germline ends. Generated by immunoSEQ multiplex PCR, the TCRdb table keeps only in-frame clones and is missing some. Here the sample spans roughly 240,000 clones, approximately 86% being singletons. Sequenced sample: peripheral blood. The TCR comes from an older woman who had recovered from COVID-19. The V and J genes are TRBV3-1 (or the pseudogene TRBV3-2) and TRBJ1-2, with D perhaps TRBD1 (5 bases). CDR3 sequence reads: CASTQVGGGNGYTF. The CDR3 DNA is TGTGCCAGCACTCAAGTCGGGGGAGGTAATGGCTACACCTTC.